Presented here are 21 T cell receptor beta chains from one specimen sequenced in a study of human T cells and chemical hapten exposure. Total RNA was extracted from unfractionated whole blood. TCRdb re-analysed the 5' RACE reads in MiXCR, keeping a single row per CDR3 protein. Here the sample spans 95,000 to 120,000 distinct CDR3 sequences, more than 15% being singletons. The receptors here all came from a human donor in good health.

This clonotype showed up just a few times. The chain combines TRBV7-6 with TRBJ2-1; 7 nucleotides align to TRBD1. V lost 2 bases and J lost 8; bases outside the gene matches: 6. This CDR3 comprises 14 residues. In germline, CDR1 is SGHVS, CDR2 FNYEAQ. DNA of the CDR3: TGTGCCAGCAGCTTAACAGGGGCCAACGATGAGCAGTTCTTC. Translation: CASSLTGANDEQFF.

This clonotype showed up just a few times. The chain uses TRBV6-1 and TRBJ1-5; D not resolved. The CDR3 length is 12 residues. V was pared by 2 bases and J by 9 bases, with 8 bases between. Germline assignment: CDR1 MNHNS and CDR2 SASEGT. The CDR3 region has the DNA TGTGCCAGCAGTGAAATAGTATGGCCCCAGCATTTT. This gives the protein CASSEIVWPQHF.

The CDR3 bases are TGTGCCAGTAGGGGACAGGCCCTTACCTACGAGCAGTACTTC. The encoded protein is CASRGQALTYEQYF. V usage is TRBV19 and J usage is TRBJ2-7; 8 bases match TRBD1. Germline values: CDR1 LNHDA, CDR2 SQIVND (reference sequence). After removal of 6 bases from V and 2 bases from J, the junction contained 6 bases not matched to a gene. The CDR3 has 14 amino acids.

The V gene is TRBV6-6, the J gene TRBJ2-5, with a possible D match to TRBD2 (6 bases). Germline values: CDR1 MNHNY, CDR2 SVGAGI (reference sequence). The CDR3 contains 14 residues. Trimming took 6 bases from V and 5 from J, leaving 16 bases between them. CDR3 residues: CASSLSGAGETQYF. In DNA, the CDR3 is TGTGCCAGCAGCTTGTCGGGAGCCGGGGAGACCCAGTACTTC.

The gene calls are TRBV28 and TRBJ2-3, with TRBD2 as a possible D gene (6 bases). The CDR3 covers 15 residues. V shed 5 bases and J shed 0 bases, with 12 bases lying between them. Germline V lookup: CDR1 MDHEN, CDR2 SYDVKM. CDR3 loop: CASSGAGASTDTQYF. CDR3 nucleotide sequence: TGTGCCAGCAGTGGAGCGGGCGCTAGCACAGATACGCAGTATTTT.

The V gene is TRBV12-3 or TRBV12-4, the J gene TRBJ1-4; D is uncertain. The V and J ends lost 5 bases and 3 bases respectively, with 13 bases between them. The CDR3 runs 15 residues. DNA for the CDR3: TGTGCCAGCAGTGCGGACCCGAGGGCTAATGAAAAACTGTTTTTT. This encodes CASSADPRANEKLFF.

The chain has TRBV7-8 and TRBJ2-7; tentatively, D is TRBD2 (6 bases). The CDR3 sequence is 15 residues long. V was shortened by 0 bases and J by 0 bases, with 9 bases between the two germline ends. The germline V gene has CDR1 SGHVS and CDR2 FQNEAQ. The CDR3 nucleotides are TGTGCCAGCAGCTTAGCCCCGGGACTCTCCTACGAGCAGTACTTC. The encoded protein is CASSLAPGLSYEQYF.

The V and J genes are TRBV27 and TRBJ2-1; possible D gene TRBD2, 5 bases. The CDR3 runs 15 residues. Germline lookup yields CDR1 MNHEY and CDR2 SMNVEV (reference sequence). The V and J ends lost 3 bases and 5 bases respectively, with 14 bases between them. The CDR3 loop reads CASSFGELQNNEQFF. CDR3 nucleotides: TGTGCCAGCAGTTTCGGGGAGCTCCAGAACAATGAGCAGTTCTTC.

This chain links TRBV23-1 with TRBJ2-3; weak D call: TRBD2 (7 bases). TRBV23-1 is flagged as an ORF with uncertain function. Trimming left V 0 bases short and J 1 base short, with 14 bases between. This CDR3 spans 17 amino acids. CDR3 protein: CASSQSPGGSRTDTQYF. CDR3 bases: TGCGCCAGCAGTCAATCGCCGGGGGGCAGCCGCACAGATACGCAGTATTTT.

This clonotype was seen more than once but under ten times. The chain has TRBV5-4 and TRBJ2-5; D is uncertain. Germline V gene sequence: CDR1 SGHNT, CDR2 YYREEE (reference sequence). The CDR3 extends over 14 amino acids. Trimming took 0 bases from V and 5 from J, leaving 11 bases between them. Written as DNA, the CDR3 is TGTGCCAGCAGCTTGGAGTCGCGCCCGGAGACCCAGTACTTC. Protein sequence: CASSLESRPETQYF.

The chain recombines TRBV9 with TRBJ2-6; D might be TRBD1 (5 bases). The germline V gene has CDR1 SGDLS and CDR2 YYNGEE. The CDR3 runs to 14 residues. Trimming pared 4 bases from V and 3 bases from J, leaving 8 bases between. In DNA, the CDR3 is TGTGCCAGCAGCTCGACAGTTGGGGCCAACGTCCTGACTTTC. Translated: CASSSTVGANVLTF.

V and J are TRBV24-1 and TRBJ2-7, with 7 bases matching TRBD1. With 4 bases clipped from V and 8 bases from J, the junction kept 7 bases outside the gene matches. Germline values: CDR1 KGHDR, CDR2 SFDVKD. The CDR3 length is 13 residues. Here the CDR3 DNA reads TGTGCCACCAGTGAGGTGGGACAGTCGAAGCAGTACTTC. Amino acids: CATSEVGQSKQYF.

Only one count was recorded for this clonotype. The V call is TRBV27, the J call TRBJ2-3, with TRBD2 as a possible D gene (5 bases). CDR1 MNHEY and CDR2 SMNVEV come from the germline V gene (reference sequence). The V gene lost 6 bases and the J gene lost 0 bases, with 16 bases spanning the gap. This CDR3 is 16 amino acids long. The CDR3 DNA reads as TGTGCCAGCAGCAGATTTCAGCGGCCGAGCACAGATACGCAGTATTTT. This gives the protein CASSRFQRPSTDTQYF.

The chain combines TRBV23-1 with TRBJ1-2, with D maybe TRBD1 (5 bases). TRBV23-1 carries the ORF label, with uncertain function. This CDR3 has 10 amino acids. Trimming stripped 10 bases from V and 8 bases from J, with 11 bases between. CDR3 sequence: CATAGVGYTF. In DNA form, the CDR3 reads TGCGCCACCGCGGGGGTCGGCTACACCTTC.

The genes are TRBV7-6 and TRBJ2-7, with TRBD1 as a possible D gene (6 bases). CDR3 length: 14 residues. The germline V and J ends were trimmed by 4 bases and 5 bases, with 15 bases remaining between them. Per the germline V gene, CDR1 is SGHVS and CDR2 is FNYEAQ. The CDR3 loop is CASSSGHRPNEQYF. In nucleotides, the CDR3 is TGTGCCAGCAGCTCGGGACACAGGCCCAACGAGCAGTACTTC. Complete variable domain (other parts from reference TRBV7-6 and TRBJ2-7): GAGVSQSPRYKVTKRGQDVALRCDPISGHVSLYWYRQALGQGPEFLTYFNYEAQQDKSGLPNDRFSAERPEGSISTLTIQRTEQRDSAMYRCASSSGHRPNEQYFGPGTRLTVT.

The chain carries TRBV20-1 and TRBJ2-5; 8 bases match TRBD1. The CDR3 runs 12 residues. CDR1 and CDR2 from the germline V gene are DFQATT and SNEGSKA (reference sequence). CDR3 protein: CSPGTGLETQYF. CDR3 nucleotides: TGCAGCCCCGGGACAGGATTAGAGACCCAGTACTTC.

V gene TRBV4-1 combines with J gene TRBJ2-7; the D gene is possibly TRBD1 (6 bases). V lost 4 bases and J lost 4, with 17 bases in between. Germline assignment: CDR1 MGHRA and CDR2 YSYEKL. The length of the CDR3 is 15 residues. As DNA, the CDR3 is TGCGCCAGCAGCCTTATCACCGGGACACCATACGAGCAGTACTTC. Translation: CASSLITGTPYEQYF.

This chain uses TRBV6-1 with TRBJ2-7; D gene uncertain. V gave up 0 bases and J gave up 12 bases, with 9 bases separating them. Germline CDR1 MNHNS, CDR2 SASEGT. This CDR3 is 11 amino acids long. The CDR3 loop reads CASSEAERVYF. The CDR3 nucleotides are TGTGCCAGCAGTGAAGCAGAAAGAGTGTACTTC.

This chain connects TRBV7-3 to TRBJ2-1; TRBD2 matches at 9 bases. CDR3 length equals 15 residues. With V trimmed by 5 bases and J by 8 bases, 10 bases remained unmatched. Per the germline V gene, CDR1 is SGHTA and CDR2 is FQGTGA. CDR3 nucleotides: TGTGCCAGCAGCCTCGAGAGCGGGAGGCCAGATGAGCAGTTCTTC. This encodes CASSLESGRPDEQFF.

This clonotype was found many times. This chain links TRBV30 with TRBJ1-1; D remains unclear. V shed 2 bases and J shed 5 bases, with 12 bases lying between them. CDR3 size: 13 residues. Germline loops: CDR1 GTSNPN, CDR2 SVGIG (reference sequence). CDR3 sequence: CAWSSASWTEAFF. The DNA of the CDR3 is TGTGCCTGGAGTTCTGCCTCCTGGACTGAAGCTTTCTTT. The full variable domain, with the rest looked up from reference TRBV30 and TRBJ1-1, is SQTIHQWPATLVQPVGSPLSLECTVEGTSNPNLYWYRQAAGRGLQLLFYSVGIGQISSEVPQNLSASRPQDRQFILSSKKLLLSDSGFYLCAWSSASWTEAFFGQGTRLTVV.

This chain links TRBV28 with TRBJ2-5, with 14 nucleotides matching TRBD2. Germline assignment: CDR1 MDHEN and CDR2 SYDVKM. The CDR3 runs to 17 residues. The junction had 11 bases not matched to a gene; V was cut back by 5 bases and J by 6 bases. CDR3 sequence: CASSLIGTSGSKKTQYF. DNA of the CDR3: TGTGCCAGCAGTCTCATCGGGACTAGCGGGAGCAAAAAGACCCAGTACTTC.